Below are 23 T cell receptor beta chains sequenced from a single sample in a study of blood T cell repertoires in COVID-19. The protocol was immunoSEQ multiplex PCR, while the TCRdb copy is restricted to in-frame clones and leaves out a portion. The sample holds over 250,000 clones, 90% seen once. Sequenced sample: PBMCs or T cells enriched from blood (not recorded which). Receptors originate from a man in his sixties who had recovered from COVID-19.

This chain uses TRBV6-5 with TRBJ1-5; D unclear. This CDR3 contains 14 residues. With 6 bases removed from V and 2 bases from J, the gap between germline ends came to 11 bases. Per germline, CDR1 MNHEY and CDR2 SVGAGI. CDR3 in amino acids: CASSPDWGNQPQHF. The CDR3, as DNA: TGTGCCAGCAGCCCCGACTGGGGCAATCAGCCCCAGCATTTT.

V is TRBV12-5 and J is TRBJ1-2; 8 nucleotides align to TRBD1. V lost 6 bases, J lost 5 bases, and 11 bases stayed unmatched. Germline values: CDR1 LGHNT, CDR2 FRNRAP. The CDR3 runs to 15 residues. The CDR3 protein is CASGTTGAVGYGYTF. The DNA of the CDR3 is TGTGCTAGTGGGACGACAGGGGCGGTTGGGTATGGCTACACCTTC.

The rearrangement links TRBV7-2 to TRBJ2-1, with D possibly TRBD2 on 5 matching bases. V lost 5 bases and J lost 7, with 18 bases in between. Germline V gene lookup returns CDR1 SGHTA and CDR2 FQGNSA. There are 15 residues in the CDR3. The CDR3 sequence: CASSPGGIANNEQFF. The CDR3 DNA reads as TGTGCCAGCAGCCCCGGCGGAATAGCGAATAATGAGCAGTTCTTC.

J is TRBJ1-6 and V is TRBV20-1; 8 bases align to TRBD1. Germline lookup yields CDR1 DFQATT and CDR2 SNEGSKA (reference sequence). The CDR3 sequence is 15 residues long. Trimming cost V 3 bases and J 9 bases; bases outside gene matches: 10. CDR3 bases: TGCAGTGCTAGTCCTCAGGGGGCAGACCGTTCACCCCTCCACTTT. This sequence encodes CSASPQGADRSPLHF.

The rearrangement uses TRBV18 and TRBJ1-1, with 9 bases matching TRBD1. V shed 3 bases, J shed 0 bases, and the junction held 11 bases outside the gene matches. The CDR3 runs 18 residues. Per the germline V gene, CDR1 is KGHSH and CDR2 is LQKENI. CDR3 DNA: TGTGCCAGCTCACCGGTAGGACAGGGGTTCTTAATGAACACTGAAGCTTTCTTT. Its protein product is CASSPVGQGFLMNTEAFF.

This rearrangement joins TRBV19 to TRBJ2-1; 9 positions match TRBD2. Germline V lookup: CDR1 LNHDA, CDR2 SQIVND (reference sequence). This CDR3 has 16 residues. V shed 0 bases and J 6 bases; nucleotides not matched to a gene: 6. CDR3 protein: CASSIEGGRGSNEQFF. CDR3 in DNA: TGTGCCAGTAGTATAGAGGGCGGGAGGGGGTCCAATGAGCAGTTCTTC.

This chain links TRBV24-1 with TRBJ1-1; 8 positions agree with TRBD1. V trimming: 6 bases; J trimming: 2 bases; junction bases outside the gene matches: 4. Germline V lookup: CDR1 KGHDR, CDR2 SFDVKD. The CDR3 is 14 residues long. CDR3 sequence (DNA): TGTGCCACCAGTACAGGGGGTAGAAACACTGAAGCTTTCTTT. It specifies CATSTGGRNTEAFF.

CDR3 DNA sequence: TGTGCCAGCAGTGACCTAAGCCTACAGGGAGCCCTCGGCTACGAGCAGTACTTC. The encoded protein is CASSDLSLQGALGYEQYF. The V call is TRBV2, the J call TRBJ2-7, with D maybe TRBD1 (6 bases). With 3 bases removed from V and 3 bases from J, the gap between germline ends came to 24 bases. Germline CDR1 reads SNHLY; CDR2 reads FYNNEI. This CDR3 is built from 18 residues.

The V and J genes are TRBV27 and TRBJ1-5, with D hard to call. Between the trimmed V and J ends, which lost 5 bases and 0 bases, there was a span of 11 bases. Germline CDR1 reads MNHEY; CDR2 reads SMNVEV (reference sequence). The CDR3 spans 15 residues. The CDR3 loop is CASSHLLGSNQPQHF. The CDR3 coding sequence is TGTGCCAGCAGTCACCTCCTCGGTAGCAATCAGCCCCAGCATTTT.

This chain connects TRBV2 to TRBJ1-1; 7 nucleotides line up with TRBD1. This CDR3 spans 13 amino acids. V was pared by 8 bases and J by 1 base, with 4 bases of the junction left unmatched. The germline V gene encodes CDR1 SNHLY and CDR2 FYNNEI. The CDR3 loop reads CASLGQPNTEAFF. CDR3 bases: TGTGCCAGCCTGGGACAGCCGAACACTGAAGCTTTCTTT.

Details on this clone: The sample has other DNA sequences that encode this CDR3 too. The chain links TRBV29-1 to TRBJ2-1; weak D call: TRBD2 (6 bases). The germline CDR1 and CDR2 sequences are SQVTM and ANQGSEA. The CDR3 sequence is 9 residues long. V was shortened by 6 bases and J by 9 bases, with 6 bases between the two germline ends. The CDR3 sequence is CSVGGEQFF. Here the CDR3 DNA reads TGCAGCGTGGGAGGTGAGCAGTTCTTC.

The genes are TRBV11-2 and TRBJ2-5; D gene uncertain. The germline V and J ends were trimmed by 1 base and 5 bases, with 8 bases remaining between them. This CDR3 comprises 13 residues. CDR1 SGHAT and CDR2 FQNNGV come from the germline V gene. The CDR3 region has the DNA TGTGCCAGCAGCTTAGGCCTATCGGAGACCCAGTACTTC. Translating gives CASSLGLSETQYF.

In its sample, this clone was seen once. The chain combines TRBV7-9 with TRBJ2-1; 10 bases fit TRBD2. The V gene end was trimmed by 3 bases and the J gene end by 12 bases; junction bases not matched to a gene: 2. CDR3 length: 12 amino acids. Germline values: CDR1 SEHNR, CDR2 FQNEAQ (reference sequence). CDR3 amino acids: CASSLVAGGQFF. As DNA, the CDR3 is TGTGCCAGCAGCTTGGTAGCGGGAGGGCAGTTCTTC.

The chain recombines TRBV7-9 with TRBJ1-2; D remains ambiguous. Trimming took 5 bases from V and 13 from J, leaving 23 bases between them. Germline CDR1 is SEHNR and CDR2 is FQNEAQ (reference sequence). This CDR3 has 14 residues. CDR3 loop: CASSTWPKSSAPTF. The CDR3 region has the DNA TGTGCCAGCAGCACCTGGCCGAAATCGTCCGCCCCCACCTTC.

V gene TRBV5-4 combines with J gene TRBJ1-2, with 10 bases matching TRBD1. After removal of 4 bases from V and 5 bases from J, the junction contained 8 bases not matched to a gene. CDR1 is SGHNT, CDR2 YYREEE, per germline (reference sequence). The CDR3 is 15 residues long. Written as DNA, the CDR3 is TGTGCCAGCAGCCCGGAGCGGGGACAGGGGTATGGCTACACCTTC. Translating gives CASSPERGQGYGYTF.

V usage is TRBV29-1 and J usage is TRBJ2-1, with 7 bases matching TRBD2. V was clipped by 5 bases and J by 0 bases; unmatched bases: 10. The V gene's germline CDR1 is SQVTM and CDR2 ANQGSEA. This CDR3 comprises 16 residues. The CDR3 sequence: CSVTGVSGSSYNEQFF. In DNA form, the CDR3 reads TGCAGCGTTACTGGGGTTAGCGGGTCCTCCTACAATGAGCAGTTCTTC.

The V and J genes are TRBV19 and TRBJ1-1, with D maybe TRBD1 (5 bases). CDR1 is LNHDA, CDR2 SQIVND, per germline (reference sequence). The CDR3 has 14 residues. V lost 8 bases, J lost 6 bases, and 19 bases lay in between. The DNA of the CDR3 is TGTGCCAGTTCGGACAATTTCGGAACCTCTGAAGCTTTCTTT. It codes for CASSDNFGTSEAFF. The variable domain in full, completed from reference TRBV19 and TRBJ1-1, reads DGGITQSPKYLFRKEGQNVTLSCEQNLNHDAMYWYRQDPGQGLRLIYYSQIVNDFQKGDIAEGYSVSREKKESFPLTVTSAQKNPTAFYLCASSDNFGTSEAFFGQGTRLTVV.

The V gene is TRBV9, the J gene TRBJ1-1, with D possibly being TRBD1 (6 bases). Trimming pared 4 bases from V and 8 bases from J, leaving 15 bases between. CDR3 size: 13 residues. CDR1 and CDR2 from the germline V gene are SGDLS and YYNGEE. Here the CDR3 DNA reads TGTGCCAGCAGCCCCAGAGGACAGTCCGAAGCTTTCTTT. This sequence encodes CASSPRGQSEAFF.

The chain combines TRBV6-5 with TRBJ2-4, with D possibly TRBD2 on 5 matching bases. Trimming took off 6 bases at V and 0 bases at J, with 12 bases between the two ends. The CDR3 length is 15 residues. Per the germline V gene, CDR1 is MNHEY and CDR2 is SVGAGI. The CDR3 coding sequence is TGTGCCAGCAGCTCGGGGATTGGAGCCAAAAACATTCAGTACTTC. Protein: CASSSGIGAKNIQYF.

The chain carries TRBV5-1 and TRBJ1-5, with 7 bases fitting TRBD1. The CDR3 covers 13 residues. In germline, CDR1 is SGHRS, CDR2 YFSETQ. J was trimmed by 5 bases and V by 4 bases; bases with no gene match: 3. CDR3 amino acids: CASSMTGHQPQHF. CDR3 nucleotide sequence: TGCGCCAGCAGCATGACAGGGCATCAGCCCCAGCATTTT.

The chain couples TRBV11-2 to TRBJ2-5; a possible D gene is TRBD1 (7 bases). The germline CDR1 and CDR2 sequences are SGHAT and FQNNGV. The CDR3 loop spans 14 amino acids. V lost 2 bases to trimming and J lost 5 bases, with 12 bases between them. CDR3 in amino acids: CASSLQTGRETQYF. The CDR3 bases are TGTGCCAGCAGCTTACAGACAGGGAGGGAGACCCAGTACTTC.

The chain is built from TRBV7-6 and TRBJ2-7; the match to TRBD1 covers 7 bases. Germline CDR1 and CDR2: SGHVS and FNYEAQ. The CDR3 spans 16 residues. J was trimmed by 3 bases and V by 5 bases; bases with no gene match: 13. CDR3 loop: CASSPTQHRGRYEQYF. CDR3 DNA sequence: TGTGCCAGCAGCCCGACCCAACACAGGGGACGCTACGAGCAGTACTTC.

The chain combines TRBV5-1 with TRBJ1-4; perhaps TRBD1 as D (6 bases). The CDR3 is 17 residues long. The germline CDR1 and CDR2 sequences are SGHRS and YFSETQ. V gave up 3 bases and J gave up 8 bases, with 23 bases separating them. CDR3 region: CASSSLPYDRLGEKLFF. CDR3 in DNA: TGCGCCAGCAGCTCCCTACCCTACGACAGGTTAGGAGAAAAACTGTTTTTT.